These T cell receptor beta chains were read from a single sample in a study of tumor-infiltrating lymphocytes in oesophageal squamous cell carcinoma. TCRdb itself ran the PCR reads through MiXCR, one entry per CDR3 protein. The sample shows around 9,300 distinct CDR3 sequences, 60% to 75% of them seen only once. Sequences were obtained from esophageal tumor tissue. All receptors derive from a female donor with esophageal squamous cell carcinoma. Both conserved end residues are part of each CDR3. Fields, in order: J gene, D gene, clone size, V gene, CDR3 length, CDR3 protein, CDR3 DNA. The D gene is left open where the match is weak. Where a row states a size, it is once, few, many or the class of an expanded clone; other rows omit it.

>TRBJ2-1|TRBD2|-|TRBV28|14
CASSSLAGSNEQFF
TGTGCCAGCAGTTCTCTAGCGGGAAGCAATGAGCAGTTCTTC
>TRBJ2-3|TRBD2|-|TRBV24-1|15
CATSETGGSTDTQYF
TGTGCCACCAGTGAGACGGGGGGAAGCACAGATACGCAGTATTTT
>TRBJ2-7|TRBD1|-|TRBV12-3/TRBV12-4|13
CASSLGQGSEQYF
TGTGCCAGCAGCCTAGGACAGGGCAGCGAGCAGTACTTC
>TRBJ2-1|TRBD2|-|TRBV6-1|13
CASTGGAYNEQFF
TGTGCCAGCACGGGGGGGGCCTACAATGAGCAGTTCTTC
>TRBJ2-7|-|few|TRBV24-1|15
CATSDPGAAVYEQYF
TGTGCCACCAGTGACCCCGGAGCGGCTGTCTACGAGCAGTACTTC
>TRBJ2-7|TRBD1|large|TRBV6-1|15
CASSLRTGSSYEQYF
TGTGCCAGCAGTTTGAGGACAGGGAGCTCCTACGAGCAGTACTTC
>TRBJ2-3|TRBD2|-|TRBV7-2|15
CASSRLAQKGDTQYF
TGTGCCAGCAGCCGACTAGCTCAGAAAGGTGATACGCAGTATTTT
>TRBJ1-2|-|few|TRBV4-2|13
CASSLGGGVGYTF
TGTGCCAGCAGCCTAGGGGGGGGGGTTGGCTACACCTTC
>TRBJ2-5|TRBD1|-|TRBV11-3|14
CASSLRGRRETQYF
TGTGCCAGCAGCTTAAGGGGGCGGCGGGAGACCCAGTACTTC
>TRBJ1-1|-|-|TRBV12-3/TRBV12-4|11
CASSLGPPLHF
TGTGCCAGCAGTTTAGGTCCACCCCTCCACTTC
>TRBJ2-2|-|-|TRBV6-1|16
CASSVEGTNSAGELFF
TGTGCCAGCAGTGTTGAGGGTACTAATTCTGCCGGGGAGCTGTTTTTT
>TRBJ2-5|-|many|TRBV4-2|15
CASSQGLTQQETQYF
TGTGCCAGCAGCCAAGGCTTGACGCAACAAGAGACCCAGTACTTC
>TRBJ2-3|-|-|TRBV12-3/TRBV12-4|16
CASSSTGRPFTDTQYF
TGTGCCAGCAGTTCTACAGGGCGCCCGTTCACAGATACGCAGTATTTT
>TRBJ2-1|TRBD2|-|TRBV6-5|14
CASWASSGSNEQFF
TGTGCCAGCTGGGCATCTAGCGGGAGCAATGAGCAGTTCTTC
>TRBJ2-3|TRBD1|-|TRBV7-8|13
CASSADREYTQYF
TGTGCCAGCAGCGCGGACAGGGAATATACGCAGTATTTT
>TRBJ2-1|-|-|TRBV6-6|14
CASSYSGSHNEQFF
TGTGCCAGCAGTTACTCAGGTTCCCACAATGAGCAGTTCTTC
>TRBJ2-3|-|medium-sized|TRBV18|15
CASSRRPPGTDTQYF
TGTGCCAGCTCACGGCGACCACCCGGCACAGATACGCAGTATTTT
>TRBJ2-6|-|-|TRBV24-1|16
CATSDTTRSGANVLTF
TGTGCCACCAGTGATACAACAAGGTCTGGGGCCAACGTCCTGACTTTC
>TRBJ2-1|-|-|TRBV28|14
CVSIGAGLKHEQFF
TGTGTCAGCATTGGGGCGGGGCTAAAACATGAGCAGTTCTTC
>TRBJ2-1|-|-|TRBV6-2/TRBV6-3|15
CASSVDPSSYNEQFF
TGTGCCAGCAGTGTTGACCCGAGCTCCTACAATGAGCAGTTCTTC
>TRBJ2-7|-|few|TRBV7-3|13
CASSPRRGYEQYF
TGTGCCAGCAGCCCTCGGAGGGGCTACGAGCAGTACTTC
>TRBJ2-7|-|-|TRBV2|13
CASNQGWPYEQYF
TGTGCCAGCAACCAGGGATGGCCCTACGAGCAGTACTTC
>TRBJ2-1|TRBD1|-|TRBV7-6|18
CASSLAGYGTGGGDEQFF
TGTGCCAGCAGCTTAGCGGGTTACGGGACAGGGGGTGGTGATGAGCAGTTCTTC
>TRBJ2-1|TRBD1|-|TRBV6-1|14
CASRSGTGYREQFF
TGTGCCAGCAGGTCGGGGACAGGGTATCGTGAGCAGTTCTTC
>TRBJ1-1|-|-|TRBV12-3/TRBV12-4|12
CASSLEEAEAFF
TGTGCCAGCAGTTTAGAAGAGGCTGAAGCTTTCTTT
>TRBJ1-2|-|medium-sized|TRBV15|15
CATSRGLGRGYGYTF
TGTGCCACCAGCAGGGGACTGGGCAGGGGTTATGGCTACACCTTC
>TRBJ2-3|TRBD1|medium-sized|TRBV12-5|16
CASGLVKGQGLDTQYF
TGTGCTAGTGGTTTGGTCAAGGGACAGGGGTTGGATACGCAGTATTTT
>TRBJ2-3|TRBD2|-|TRBV7-2|15
CASSLDGRGVDTQYF
TGTGCCAGCAGCTTAGACGGGAGGGGGGTAGATACGCAGTATTTT
>TRBJ2-7|-|-|TRBV6-6|15
CASSDTGTPFYEQYF
TGTGCCAGCAGTGATACCGGGACCCCCTTCTACGAGCAGTACTTC
>TRBJ2-1|TRBD1|-|TRBV7-3|15
CASSLDRGVSNEQFF
TGTGCCAGCAGCTTAGACAGGGGCGTTTCGAATGAGCAGTTCTTC
>TRBJ2-1|-|-|TRBV7-2|13
CASSLGLLDEQFF
TGTGCCAGCAGCTTAGGGCTTTTGGATGAGCAGTTCTTC
>TRBJ2-5|-|few|TRBV7-2|12
CASSRVRETQYF
TGTGCCAGCAGCCGTGTCCGAGAGACCCAGTACTTC
>TRBJ2-1|TRBD2|-|TRBV5-1|13
CASSSDRTSWEFF
TGCGCCAGCAGCTCGGACCGGACTAGCTGGGAGTTCTTC
>TRBJ2-7|-|few|TRBV11-2|13
CASSFGPLDEQYF
TGTGCCAGCAGCTTCGGACCACTAGACGAGCAGTACTTC
>TRBJ2-3|TRBD1|-|TRBV7-2|16
CASSYGQAPGTDTQYF
TGTGCCAGCAGTTATGGACAGGCCCCGGGCACAGATACGCAGTATTTT
>TRBJ2-5|-|once|TRBV27|14
CASSFRGLRGTQYF
TGTGCCAGCAGTTTTCGTGGACTTAGGGGGACCCAGTACTTC
>TRBJ2-6|-|-|TRBV28|14
CASSYYSGANVLTF
TGTGCCAGCAGTTACTACTCTGGGGCCAACGTCCTGACTTTC
>TRBJ2-5|-|few|TRBV7-6|13
CASSINRQETQYF
TGTGCTAGCAGCATCAACAGGCAAGAGACCCAGTACTTC
>TRBJ2-1|TRBD1|medium-sized|TRBV27|17
CASSLGDRPGINNEQFF
TGTGCCAGCAGTCTGGGGGACAGGCCGGGAATCAACAATGAGCAGTTCTTC
>TRBJ1-3|-|-|TRBV19|15
CASNRSPGSGNTIYF
TGTGCCAGTAACAGATCACCGGGCTCTGGAAACACCATATATTTT
>TRBJ2-1|-|-|TRBV7-3|15
CASSLTREHINEQFF
TGTGCCAGCAGCTTAACGCGGGAACACATCAATGAGCAGTTCTTC
>TRBJ2-7|TRBD2|-|TRBV7-6|13
CASSGGVAYEQYF
TGTGCCAGCAGCGGGGGGGTGGCCTACGAGCAGTACTTC